This entry lists 2 T cell receptor beta chains sequenced from one sample in a study of blood T cell repertoires in COVID-19. The table came from immunoSEQ multiplex PCR; TCRdb's copy has only in-frame clones and leaves some out. Here the sample spans hundreds of thousands of clones, around 87% being singletons. Sequencing was performed on PBMCs or T cells enriched from blood (not recorded which). The source of these receptors is a man between 25 and 39 years old who had recovered from COVID-19.

V is TRBV6-1 and J is TRBJ2-3; 9 positions match TRBD1. CDR1 and CDR2 from the germline V gene are MNHNS and SASEGT. V was clipped by 1 base and J by 6 bases; unmatched bases: 5. The CDR3 loop spans 15 amino acids. CDR3 bases: TGTGCCAGCAGTGAAGAAACAGGGGGCTCGGATACGCAGTATTTT. Translating it yields CASSEETGGSDTQYF.

CDR3 nucleotides: TGTGCCAGCAGTGAGGGCGGGGACAGATCCTCGGAGACCCAGTACTTC. Its translation: CASSEGGDRSSETQYF. The chain employs TRBV25-1 and TRBJ2-5; the D gene is possibly TRBD1 (7 bases). The V end lost 3 bases, the J end lost 5 bases, and 19 bases lay between the germline ends. Germline V gene data show CDR1 as MGHDK and CDR2 as SYGVNS. The CDR3 loop spans 16 amino acids.